These 25 T cell receptor beta chains share one sample of origin, sequenced in a study of CD8 T cells in ankylosing spondylitis. Using its own MiXCR run on the 5' RACE reads, TCRdb lists one record per CDR3 protein. The data contain about 250,000 distinct CDR3 sequences, roughly a third of them seen just once; the ten biggest clones take up 3.5% to 4.5%. Source material: blood, either unsorted or a sorted T cell fraction (not recorded which). The receptors were gathered from a male donor with ankylosing spondylitis or in good health (not recorded which).

This clonotype turned up a few times. The chain combines TRBV20-1 with TRBJ1-5; 9 bases align to TRBD1. Trimming removed 3 bases from V and 0 bases from J; junction bases left unmatched: 6. The CDR3 is made up of 16 amino acids. Germline values: CDR1 DFQATT, CDR2 SNEGSKA (reference sequence). CDR3 in DNA: TGCAGTGCTAGGGGACAGGGTTACTATAGCAATCAGCCCCAGCATTTT. Translated: CSARGQGYYSNQPQHF.

The table lists this clonotype with a few counts. CDR3 in amino acids: CSAGAGTGRGETQYF. The CDR3 bases are TGCAGCGCCGGCGCGGGGACAGGGCGGGGAGAGACCCAGTACTTC. This chain connects TRBV29-1 to TRBJ2-5; 9 bases map to TRBD1. The CDR3 runs 15 residues. Germline V lookup: CDR1 SQVTM, CDR2 ANQGSEA. With V trimmed by 7 bases and J by 4 bases, 13 bases remained unmatched.

V usage is TRBV4-2 and J usage is TRBJ2-1, with 8 bases identical to TRBD2. Germline CDR1 and CDR2: LGHNA and YNFKEQ. CDR3 size: 16 residues. V lost 6 bases, J lost 5 bases, and 12 bases stayed unmatched. The CDR3: CASSQTSGTRDNEQFF. CDR3 coding DNA: TGTGCCAGCAGTCAAACCTCCGGGACTAGAGACAATGAGCAGTTCTTC.

The genes are TRBV7-8 and TRBJ2-1; 9 bases are shared with TRBD2. Looked up from germline, CDR1 is SGHVS and CDR2 is FQNEAQ. Unmatched junction bases numbered 6, after V lost 5 bases and J lost 4 bases. The CDR3 is made up of 15 amino acids. CDR3 coding DNA: TGTGCCAGCAGCAGCCGACTAGCGGAATACAATGAGCAGTTCTTC. Its translation: CASSSRLAEYNEQFF.

The chain couples TRBV24-1 to TRBJ2-1, with 7 bases aligning to TRBD1. CDR1 is KGHDR and CDR2 is SFDVKD in the germline V gene. The V segment lost 8 bases and the J segment 0 bases; nucleotides outside the gene matches: 9. This CDR3 region has 16 residues. This CDR3 reads CATMKGTASSYNEQFF. For the CDR3, the DNA is TGTGCCACCATGAAAGGGACAGCTAGCTCCTACAATGAGCAGTTCTTC.

This clonotype was found a few times. The chain links TRBV12-3 or TRBV12-4 to TRBJ2-5; 7 positions agree with TRBD1. Losses at the gene ends were 7 bases for V and 0 bases for J; bases not matched to a gene: 2. The CDR3 is 13 residues long. The chain's CDR3 is CASTQGDQETQYF. Written as DNA, the CDR3 is TGTGCCAGCACCCAGGGGGACCAAGAGACCCAGTACTTC.

This sequence joins TRBV20-1 and TRBJ1-1, with D perhaps TRBD1 (6 bases). The V end lost 6 bases, the J end lost 3 bases, and 23 bases lay between the germline ends. Germline values: CDR1 DFQATT, CDR2 SNEGSKA (reference sequence). This CDR3 has 16 residues. CDR3 sequence: CSANPRGGGPYTEAFF. In nucleotides, the CDR3 is TGCAGTGCCAATCCAAGGGGAGGGGGACCGTACACTGAAGCTTTCTTT.

This sequence joins TRBV20-1 and TRBJ1-1; no firm D call. The germline V and J ends were trimmed by 1 base and 3 bases, with 9 bases remaining between them. From germline, CDR1 is DFQATT and CDR2 SNEGSKA (reference sequence). The CDR3 has 13 amino acids. The CDR3 sequence is CSARVKFDTEAFF. CDR3 bases: TGCAGTGCTAGAGTGAAGTTCGACACTGAAGCTTTCTTT.

This clonotype was detected only a few times. V usage is TRBV29-1 and J usage is TRBJ2-7, with D perhaps TRBD2 (5 bases). Germline V gives CDR1 SQVTM, CDR2 ANQGSEA. With 6 bases removed from V and 4 bases from J, the gap between germline ends came to 13 bases. This CDR3 has 12 residues. CDR3 amino acids: CSVGVGRYEQYF. CDR3 coding DNA: TGCAGCGTCGGGGTCGGCAGGTACGAGCAGTACTTC.

This clonotype has a count of ten or more. The chain recombines TRBV29-1 with TRBJ2-1; TRBD1 agrees at 7 bases. This CDR3 is 14 amino acids long. Trimming removed 8 bases from V and 5 bases from J; junction bases left unmatched: 12. In germline, CDR1 is SQVTM, CDR2 ANQGSEA. The CDR3 spells CSLRRDRDDNEQFF. The CDR3 coding sequence is TGCAGCCTCCGTCGAGACAGGGACGACAATGAGCAGTTCTTC.

This clonotype was seen more than once but under ten times. This chain joins TRBV28 and TRBJ1-1; 10 positions match TRBD1. The trim removed 9 bases at V and 4 bases at J, leaving 14 bases unmatched. The CDR3 totals 16 residues. Germline assignment: CDR1 MDHEN and CDR2 SYDVKM. CDR3 DNA: TGTGCCAGTAGTGGGACAGGGGCCCTCAAGGGCACTGAAGCTTTCTTT. This codes for CASSGTGALKGTEAFF.

This clonotype was counted a few times. CDR3 protein: CASSLNIAKNIQYF. CDR3 coding DNA: TGTGCCAGCAGCTTAAACATAGCCAAAAACATTCAGTACTTC. The rearrangement links TRBV7-2 to TRBJ2-4, with unresolved D. The V gene's germline CDR1 is SGHTA and CDR2 FQGNSA. The ends were cut back, 2 bases at V and 0 bases at J, with 5 bases in the middle. The CDR3 has 14 amino acids.

The V and J genes are TRBV27 and TRBJ2-3; TRBD2 aligns across 12 bases. CDR1 and CDR2 (germline): MNHEY, SMNVEV (reference sequence). The CDR3 spans 16 residues. V lost 0 bases, J lost 5 bases, and 3 bases stayed unmatched. In DNA form, the CDR3 reads TGTGCCAGCAGTTTATCCGGACTAGCGGGGAGAGATACGCAGTATTTT. Encoded protein: CASSLSGLAGRDTQYF.

This clonotype was found a few times. The rearrangement uses TRBV6-1 and TRBJ2-5, with a tentative D call TRBD1 (5 bases). The germline V gene has CDR1 MNHNS and CDR2 SASEGT. V lost 2 bases to trimming and J lost 5 bases, with 9 bases between them. This CDR3 region has 13 residues. CDR3 sequence (DNA): TGTGCCAGCAGTGAATGGGGCCCTGAGACCCAGTACTTC. As protein: CASSEWGPETQYF.

This clonotype was observed at least ten times. The chain is built from TRBV7-3 and TRBJ2-3; D tentatively fits TRBD1 or TRBD2 (6 bases each). CDR1 and CDR2 from the germline V gene are SGHTA and FQGTGA. The CDR3 has 15 residues. The germline V and J ends were trimmed by 5 bases and 1 base, with 13 bases remaining between them. CDR3 DNA sequence: TGTGCCAGCAGCAAGGGGGGAACCCGCACAGATACGCAGTATTTT. This gives the protein CASSKGGTRTDTQYF.

The chain has TRBV7-8 and TRBJ2-3; 8 positions match TRBD2. This CDR3 region has 19 residues. V lost 5 bases, J lost 0 bases, and 16 bases stayed unmatched. From germline, CDR1 is SGHVS and CDR2 FQNEAQ. The CDR3 DNA is TGTGCCAGCAGCCAACCCGGGACTAGGGAAACAACTAGCACAGATACGCAGTATTTT. Translation gives CASSQPGTRETTSTDTQYF.

This chain uses TRBV7-6 with TRBJ2-5; no firm D call. Germline loops: CDR1 SGHVS, CDR2 FNYEAQ. The CDR3 is 15 residues long. The V and J ends lost 3 bases and 4 bases respectively, with 15 bases between them. The CDR3 DNA follows: TGTGCCAGCAGCTTCCCTGGGTTAGAGTCAGAGACCCAGTACTTC. It is translated as CASSFPGLESETQYF. Full variable domain (missing parts from reference TRBV7-6 and TRBJ2-5): GAGVSQSPRYKVTKRGQDVALRCDPISGHVSLYWYRQALGQGPEFLTYFNYEAQQDKSGLPNDRFSAERPEGSISTLTIQRTEQRDSAMYRCASSFPGLESETQYFGPGTRLLVL.

This chain links TRBV6-6 with TRBJ2-1, with 9 positions matching TRBD2. The J segment lost 7 bases and the V segment lost 7 bases, leaving 5 bases of the junction unmatched. This CDR3 has 13 residues. Per the germline V gene, CDR1 is MNHNY and CDR2 is SVGAGI (reference sequence). The CDR3 reads CASISSGGNEQFF. The CDR3 DNA reads as TGTGCCAGCATTTCGAGCGGGGGGAATGAGCAGTTCTTC.

V and J are TRBV9 and TRBJ2-1; no definite D call. Trimming cost V 3 bases and J 7 bases, with 20 bases left between them. Looked up from germline, CDR1 is SGDLS and CDR2 is YYNGEE. This CDR3 contains 16 residues. The DNA for the CDR3 is TGTGCCAGCAGCGCTCCCTCGGACGGATCCGGAAATGAGCAGTTCTTC. Translating it yields CASSAPSDGSGNEQFF.

This chain connects TRBV28 to TRBJ2-4, with no clear D. CDR3 size: 13 residues. The V end was cut by 7 bases, the J end by 0 bases, with 7 bases between. CDR1 is MDHEN, CDR2 SYDVKM, per germline. This chain's CDR3 is CASMVVAKNIQYF. CDR3 nucleotide sequence: TGTGCCAGCATGGTGGTAGCCAAAAACATTCAGTACTTC.

The chain has TRBV20-1 and TRBJ2-3; 7 positions match TRBD2. J was trimmed by 6 bases and V by 6 bases; bases with no gene match: 9. The germline gives CDR1 DFQATT, CDR2 SNEGSKA (reference sequence). This CDR3 is 13 amino acids long. The CDR3 coding sequence is TGCAGTGCCCCCGGGAGCGGGGCTGATACGCAGTATTTT. Amino acid sequence: CSAPGSGADTQYF.

CDR3 amino acids: CASSLPTAGNTDTQYF. Written as DNA, the CDR3 is TGTGCCAGCAGTTTACCTACAGCGGGGAACACAGATACGCAGTATTTT. This chain connects TRBV12-3 or TRBV12-4 to TRBJ2-3, with 7 positions matching TRBD2. The CDR3 extends over 16 amino acids. V was clipped by 2 bases and J by 2 bases; unmatched bases: 7.

There are a few counts of this clonotype. V gene TRBV6-1 combines with J gene TRBJ2-7; D may match TRBD1 or TRBD2 (5 bases each). Trimming stripped 9 bases from V and 2 bases from J, with 14 bases between. The CDR3 is made up of 13 amino acids. CDR1 and CDR2 (germline): MNHNS, SASEGT. The CDR3 DNA is TGTGCCAGTTCCGGGACGGCAACCTACGAGCAGTACTTC. It codes for CASSGTATYEQYF.

The rearrangement joins TRBV6-4 to TRBJ1-2, with TRBD1 as a possible D gene (6 bases). The CDR3 has 13 residues. Germline values: CDR1 MRHNA, CDR2 SNTAGT. Trimming cost V 6 bases and J 1 base, with 9 bases left between them. CDR3 region: CASRGDNNYGYTF. CDR3 in DNA: TGTGCCAGCAGAGGGGACAATAACTATGGCTACACCTTC.

Only one count was recorded for this clonotype. The V gene is TRBV6-5, the J gene TRBJ2-7, with 7 bases matching TRBD1. CDR3 size: 16 residues. Germline lookup yields CDR1 MNHEY and CDR2 SVGAGI. J was trimmed by 2 bases and V by 4 bases; bases with no gene match: 11. The DNA for the CDR3 is TGTGCCAGCAGTTCCAAGGGGGCGGCTTGGACCTACGAGCAGTACTTC. Protein sequence: CASSSKGAAWTYEQYF.